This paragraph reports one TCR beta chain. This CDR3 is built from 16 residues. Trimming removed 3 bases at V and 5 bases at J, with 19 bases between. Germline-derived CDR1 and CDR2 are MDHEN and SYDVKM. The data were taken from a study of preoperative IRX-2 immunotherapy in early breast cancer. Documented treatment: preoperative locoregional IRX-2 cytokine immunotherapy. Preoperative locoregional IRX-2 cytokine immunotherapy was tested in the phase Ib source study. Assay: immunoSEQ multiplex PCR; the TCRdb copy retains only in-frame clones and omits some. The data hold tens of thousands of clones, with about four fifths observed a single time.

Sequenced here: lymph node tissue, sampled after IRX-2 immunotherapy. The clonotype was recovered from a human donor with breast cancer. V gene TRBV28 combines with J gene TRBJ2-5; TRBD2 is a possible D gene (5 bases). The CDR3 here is CASSFRRGRFGETQYF. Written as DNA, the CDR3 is TGTGCCAGCAGTTTCCGGAGAGGGAGATTCGGGGAGACCCAGTACTTC. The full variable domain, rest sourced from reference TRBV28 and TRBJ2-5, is DVKVTQSSRYLVKRTGEKVFLECVQDMDHENMFWYRQDPGLGLRLIYFSYDVKMKEKGDIPEGYSVSREKKERFSLILESASTNQTSMYLCASSFRRGRFGETQYFGPGTRLLVL.